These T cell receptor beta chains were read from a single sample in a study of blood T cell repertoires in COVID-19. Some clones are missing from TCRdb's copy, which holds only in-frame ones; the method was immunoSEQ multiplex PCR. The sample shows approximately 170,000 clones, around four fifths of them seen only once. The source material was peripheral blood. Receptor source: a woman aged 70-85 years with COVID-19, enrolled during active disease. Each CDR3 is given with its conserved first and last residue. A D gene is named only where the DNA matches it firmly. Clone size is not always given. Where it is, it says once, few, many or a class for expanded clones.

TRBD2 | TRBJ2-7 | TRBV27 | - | CASSLSSGRFYEQYF | TGTGCCAGCAGTTTATCATCCGGGAGGTTCTACGAGCAGTACTTC
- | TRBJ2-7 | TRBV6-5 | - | CASRSGSTGSYEQYF | TGTGCCAGCAGATCGGGATCAACAGGGTCCTACGAGCAGTACTTC
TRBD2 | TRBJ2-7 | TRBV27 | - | CASRRLAGAYEQYF | TGTGCCAGCAGAAGACTAGCGGGAGCCTACGAGCAGTACTTC
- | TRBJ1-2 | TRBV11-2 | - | CASSPLSDYGYTF | TGTGCCAGCAGCCCCCTGAGCGACTATGGCTACACCTTC
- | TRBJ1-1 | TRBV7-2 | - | CASSLAVTGGAFF | TGTGCCAGCAGCTTAGCCGTTACAGGTGGAGCTTTCTTT
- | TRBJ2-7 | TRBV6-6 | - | CASTPGGEQYF | TGTGCCAGCACCCCCGGGGGCGAGCAGTACTTC
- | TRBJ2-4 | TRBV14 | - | CASSDRKNLAKNIQYF | TGTGCCAGCAGCGACAGAAAAAACTTAGCCAAAAACATTCAGTACTTC
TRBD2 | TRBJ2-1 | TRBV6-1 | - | CASSEIGSGSIKNEQFF | TGTGCCAGCAGTGAAATCGGTAGCGGGAGTATCAAAAATGAGCAGTTCTTC
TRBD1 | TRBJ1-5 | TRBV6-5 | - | CASSTGTGNQPQHF | TGTGCCAGCAGTACCGGGACAGGGAATCAGCCCCAGCATTTT
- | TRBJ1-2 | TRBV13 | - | CASSYMEGANYGYTF | TGTGCCAGCAGCTACATGGAGGGAGCTAACTATGGCTACACCTTC
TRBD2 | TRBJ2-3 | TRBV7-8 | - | CASSWGLAGSTDTQYF | TGTGCCAGCAGCTGGGGACTAGCGGGAAGCACAGATACGCAGTATTTT
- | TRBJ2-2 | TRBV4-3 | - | CASSPAGAYAGELFF | TGCGCCAGCAGCCCCGCGGGGGCGTATGCCGGGGAGCTGTTTTTT
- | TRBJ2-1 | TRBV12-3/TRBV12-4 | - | CASRSGPHHEQFF | TGTGCCAGCAGAAGCGGGCCGCACCATGAGCAGTTCTTC
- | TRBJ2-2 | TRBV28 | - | CASSAVGELFF | TGTGCCAGCTCAGCGGTCGGGGAGCTGTTTTTT
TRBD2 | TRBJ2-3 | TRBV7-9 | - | CASSVASGSTDTQYF | TGTGCCAGCAGCGTCGCTAGCGGGAGCACAGATACGCAGTATTTT
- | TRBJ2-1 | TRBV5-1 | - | CASSLRLIANEQFF | TGCGCCAGCAGCTTACGTCTTATAGCGAATGAGCAGTTCTTC
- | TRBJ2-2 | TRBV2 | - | CASRLASGTGELFF | TGTGCCAGCAGGCTAGCATCCGGCACCGGGGAGCTGTTTTTT
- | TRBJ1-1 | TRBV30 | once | CAWSVGWARGVPEAFF | TGTGCCTGGAGTGTAGGTTGGGCCCGGGGGGTCCCTGAAGCTTTCTTT
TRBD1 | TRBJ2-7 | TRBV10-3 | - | CAISVTGAFEQYF | TGTGCCATCTCGGTGACAGGGGCGTTTGAGCAGTACTTC
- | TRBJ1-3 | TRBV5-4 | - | CASSLAGQGGNTIYF | TGTGCCAGCAGCTTGGCCGGGCAGGGGGGAAACACCATATATTTT
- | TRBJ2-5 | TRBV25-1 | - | CASSVSGQLQETQYF | TGTGCCAGCAGTGTAAGCGGACAGCTCCAAGAGACCCAGTACTTC
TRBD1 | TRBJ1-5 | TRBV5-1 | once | CASSLTPGQNQPQHF | TGCGCCAGCAGCTTGACCCCGGGACAGAATCAGCCCCAGCATTTT
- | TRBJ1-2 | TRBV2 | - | CASSVQGPSAGGYTF | TGTGCCAGCAGTGTACAGGGCCCTTCGGCGGGTGGCTACACCTTC
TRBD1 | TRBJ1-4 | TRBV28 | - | CASRDSAGREKLFF | TGTGCCAGCCGGGACAGCGCTGGCCGTGAAAAACTGTTTTTT
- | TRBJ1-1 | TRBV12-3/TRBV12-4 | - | CASSFQGAGAFF | TGTGCCAGCAGTTTTCAAGGGGCAGGAGCTTTCTTT
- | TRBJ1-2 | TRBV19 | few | CASSIFTGSGVIYGYTF | TGTGCCAGTAGTATCTTCACAGGATCGGGGGTGATCTATGGCTACACCTTC
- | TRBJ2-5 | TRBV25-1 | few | CASPPQGIWETQYF | TGTGCCAGCCCGCCCCAGGGGATATGGGAGACCCAGTACTTC
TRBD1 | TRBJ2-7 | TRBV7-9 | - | CASSSWTGAYEQYF | TGTGCCAGCAGCTCTTGGACAGGGGCGTACGAGCAGTACTTC
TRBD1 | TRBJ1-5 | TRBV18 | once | CASSPRDSSGPPQHF | TGTGCCAGCTCACCTCGGGACAGCTCTGGGCCGCCCCAGCATTTT
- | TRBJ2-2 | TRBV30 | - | CAWRDNSRGVTGELFF | TGTGCCTGGAGAGATAATAGCAGGGGAGTCACCGGGGAGCTGTTTTTT
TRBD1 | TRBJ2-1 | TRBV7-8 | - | CASSLDRGNYNEQFF | TGTGCCAGCAGCCTGGACAGGGGAAACTACAATGAGCAGTTCTTC
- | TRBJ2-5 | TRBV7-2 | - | CASSSYKETQYF | TGTGCCAGCAGCTCGTACAAAGAGACCCAGTACTTC
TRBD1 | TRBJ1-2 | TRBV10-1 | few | CASSRVETGRNYGYTF | TGCGCCAGCAGTAGGGTTGAGACAGGGCGAAACTATGGCTACACCTTC
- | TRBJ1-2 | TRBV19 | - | CASTRGVYGYTF | TGTGCCAGTACAAGGGGCGTCTATGGCTACACCTTC
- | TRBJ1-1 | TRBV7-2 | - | CASTFRGHTPEAFF | TGTGCCAGCACCTTCAGGGGCCACACCCCTGAAGCTTTCTTT
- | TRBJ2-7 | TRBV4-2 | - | CASSQLALGTEQYF | TGTGCCAGCAGCCAACTAGCCCTAGGTACCGAGCAGTACTTC
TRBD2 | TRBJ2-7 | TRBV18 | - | CASSSGLAGGNEQYF | TGTGCCAGCTCTTCGGGACTAGCGGGAGGAAATGAGCAGTACTTC
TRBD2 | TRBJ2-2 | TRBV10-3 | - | CAIGLAGVRGTGELFF | TGTGCCATCGGGCTAGCGGGAGTGCGTGGGACCGGGGAGCTGTTTTTT
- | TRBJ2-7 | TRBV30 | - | CAWKGSYEQYF | TGTGCCTGGAAGGGGTCCTACGAGCAGTACTTC
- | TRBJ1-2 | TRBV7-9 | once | CASSFEGDFNYGYTF | TGTGCCAGCAGCTTTGAAGGAGACTTCAACTATGGCTACACCTTC
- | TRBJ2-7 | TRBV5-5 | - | CASSLGPVTGTPYEQYF | TGTGCCAGCAGCTTGGGTCCCGTGACCGGGACACCTTACGAGCAGTACTTC
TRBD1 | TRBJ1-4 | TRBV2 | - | CASSEGQGGGTNEKLFF | TGTGCCAGCAGTGAGGGTCAGGGGGGTGGAACTAATGAAAAACTGTTTTTT
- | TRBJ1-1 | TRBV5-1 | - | CASSLIVNTEAFF | TGCGCCAGCAGCTTGATCGTGAACACTGAAGCTTTCTTT
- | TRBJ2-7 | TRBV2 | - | CASSTTSMKTYEQYF | TGTGCCAGCAGTACGACTAGTATGAAGACCTACGAGCAGTACTTC